There are many counts of the clone carrying this TCR beta chain. Its matching antigen is unknown. This CDR3 is 12 amino acids long. In germline, CDR1 is MNHNY, CDR2 SVGAGI (reference sequence). Between the trimmed V and J ends, which lost 6 bases and 4 bases, there was a span of 10 bases. The data originate from a study of T cell repertoires in cytomegalovirus infection. About the research overall: TCR beta signatures that were public indicated CMV infection and matching HLA type. Study-level results: The ex vivo response showed dominance by HLA-C-restricted CMV-specific TCR beta clonotypes. Carriers of CMV and the relevant HLA type were discriminated by public TCR beta frequency.

TCRdb itself ran the reads through MiXCR, one entry per CDR3 protein. Here the sample spans about 260,000 distinct CDR3 sequences, roughly an eighth being singletons. Sequences were obtained from PBMCs. This TCR was recovered from a human donor in good health (CMV status not recorded). Some clones in this sample may be carry-over from other donors' samples. The chain uses TRBV6-6 and TRBJ2-7; D uncertain. In DNA, the CDR3 is TGTGCCAGCAGCTATGGTGTTTACGAGCAGTACTTC. Encoded protein: CASSYGVYEQYF.